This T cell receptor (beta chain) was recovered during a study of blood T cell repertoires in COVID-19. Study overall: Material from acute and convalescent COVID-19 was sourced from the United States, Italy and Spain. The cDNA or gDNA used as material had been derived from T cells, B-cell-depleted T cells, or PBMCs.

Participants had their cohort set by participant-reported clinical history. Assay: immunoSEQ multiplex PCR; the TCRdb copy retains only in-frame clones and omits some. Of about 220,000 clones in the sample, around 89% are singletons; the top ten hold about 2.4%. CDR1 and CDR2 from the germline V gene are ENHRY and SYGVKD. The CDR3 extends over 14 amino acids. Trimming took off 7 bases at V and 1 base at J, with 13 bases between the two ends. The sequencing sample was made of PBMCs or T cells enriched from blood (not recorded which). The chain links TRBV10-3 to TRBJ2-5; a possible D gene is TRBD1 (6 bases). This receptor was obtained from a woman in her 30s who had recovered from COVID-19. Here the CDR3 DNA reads TGTGCCATCAAAAAACAGGGAACCCAAGAGACCCAGTACTTC. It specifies CAIKKQGTQETQYF.